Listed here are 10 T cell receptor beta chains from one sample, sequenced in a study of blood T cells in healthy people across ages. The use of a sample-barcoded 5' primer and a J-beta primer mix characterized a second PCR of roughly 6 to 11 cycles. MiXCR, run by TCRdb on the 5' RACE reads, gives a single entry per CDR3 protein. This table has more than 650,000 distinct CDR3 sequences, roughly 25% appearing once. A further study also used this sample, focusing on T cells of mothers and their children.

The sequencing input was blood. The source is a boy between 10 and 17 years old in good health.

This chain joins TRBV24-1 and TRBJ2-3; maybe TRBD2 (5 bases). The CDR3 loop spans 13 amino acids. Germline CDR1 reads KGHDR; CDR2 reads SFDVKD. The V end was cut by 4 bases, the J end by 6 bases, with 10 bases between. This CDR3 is CATSESRVDTQYF. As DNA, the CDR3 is TGTGCCACCAGTGAGTCGAGGGTTGATACGCAGTATTTT.

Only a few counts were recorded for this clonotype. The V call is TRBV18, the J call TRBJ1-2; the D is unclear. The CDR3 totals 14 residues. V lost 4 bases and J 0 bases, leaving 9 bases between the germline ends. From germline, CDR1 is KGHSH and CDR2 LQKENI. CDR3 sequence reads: CASSHQLANYGYTF. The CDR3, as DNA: TGTGCCAGCTCACACCAGTTAGCTAACTATGGCTACACCTTC.

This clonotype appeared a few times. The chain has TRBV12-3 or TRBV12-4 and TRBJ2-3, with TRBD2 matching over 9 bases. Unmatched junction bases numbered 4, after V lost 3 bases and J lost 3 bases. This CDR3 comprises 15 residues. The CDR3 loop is CASSFLRGGTDTQYF. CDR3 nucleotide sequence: TGTGCCAGCAGTTTTTTGCGGGGGGGGACAGATACGCAGTATTTT.

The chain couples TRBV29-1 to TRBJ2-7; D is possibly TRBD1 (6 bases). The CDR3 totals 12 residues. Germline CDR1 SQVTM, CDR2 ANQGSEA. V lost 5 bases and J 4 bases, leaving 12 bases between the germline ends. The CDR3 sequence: CSVKLQGYEQYF. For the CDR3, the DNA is TGCAGCGTTAAACTACAGGGTTACGAGCAGTACTTC.

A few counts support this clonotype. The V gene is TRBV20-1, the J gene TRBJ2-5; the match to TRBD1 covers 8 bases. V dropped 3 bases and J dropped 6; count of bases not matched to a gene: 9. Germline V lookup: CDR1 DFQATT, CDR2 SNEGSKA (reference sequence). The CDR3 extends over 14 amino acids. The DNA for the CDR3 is TGCAGTGCTAGGGACACGGACAGGGTAAAGACCCAGTACTTC. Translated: CSARDTDRVKTQYF.

DNA of the CDR3: TGTGCCAGCAGCTTAGTTGTGGCTAGCGGTGAGGTCGAGCAGTACTTC. Protein sequence: CASSLVVASGEVEQYF. The chain recombines TRBV7-9 with TRBJ2-7, with TRBD2 matching 7 bases. Germline CDR1 SEHNR, CDR2 FQNEAQ (reference sequence). This CDR3 has 16 residues. After removal of 1 base from V and 6 bases from J, the junction contained 12 bases not matched to a gene.

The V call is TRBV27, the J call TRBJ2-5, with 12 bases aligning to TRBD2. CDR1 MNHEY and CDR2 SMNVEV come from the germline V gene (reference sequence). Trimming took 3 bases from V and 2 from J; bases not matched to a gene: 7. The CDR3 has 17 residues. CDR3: CASSLVLAGGTQETQYF. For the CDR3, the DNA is TGTGCCAGCAGTTTGGTCCTAGCGGGGGGGACACAAGAGACCCAGTACTTC.

CDR3 nucleotides: TGTGCCAGCAGCCGGCAAGGACAGGGAAGTAATGAGCAGTTCTTC. It codes for CASSRQGQGSNEQFF. The chain recombines TRBV12-3 or TRBV12-4 with TRBJ2-5, with 8 bases identical to TRBD1. Judging by the DNA end, TRBJ2-1 fits better; the J call may be wrong. CDR3 length: 15 amino acids.

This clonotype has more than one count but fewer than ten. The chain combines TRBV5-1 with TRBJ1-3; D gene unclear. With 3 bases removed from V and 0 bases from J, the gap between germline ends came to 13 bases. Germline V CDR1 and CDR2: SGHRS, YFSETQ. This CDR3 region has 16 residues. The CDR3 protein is CASSSDQMASGNTIYF. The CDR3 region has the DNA TGCGCCAGCAGCTCCGACCAGATGGCCTCTGGAAACACCATATATTTT. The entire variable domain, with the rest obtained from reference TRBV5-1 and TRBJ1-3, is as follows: KAGVTQTPRYLIKTRGQQVTLSCSPISGHRSVSWYQQTPGQGLQFLFEYFSETQRNKGNFPGRFSGRQFSNSRSEMNVSTLELGDSALYLCASSSDQMASGNTIYFGEGSWLTVV.

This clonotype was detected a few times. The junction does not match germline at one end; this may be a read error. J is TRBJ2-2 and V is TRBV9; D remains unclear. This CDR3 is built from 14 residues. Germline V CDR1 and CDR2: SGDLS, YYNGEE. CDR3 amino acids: CACSVAEITGELFF. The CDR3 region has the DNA TGTGCCTGCAGCGTAGCAGAAATCACCGGGGAGCTGTTTTTT.